Listed here is a single TCR beta chain. Its antigen is not known. This sample was included in a study of shared clonotypes between healthy human individuals. Clones were sequenced by immunoSEQ multiplex PCR, and TCRdb holds only the in-frame ones, with some missing. The data hold hundreds of thousands of clones, with almost 97% observed a single time. Trimming cost V 6 bases and J 5 bases, with 16 bases left between them. The CDR3 runs to 13 residues. Per the germline V gene, CDR1 is SQVTM and CDR2 is ANQGSEA. Overall study findings and caveats: Represented diversity, genetic and exposure-history alike, was limited by few donors.

Sequencing input: naive CD4+ T cells sorted from blood. Subset denoted: CD45RA+ positively selected. This receptor was obtained from a woman aged 25 to 39 in good health. V usage is TRBV29-1 and J usage is TRBJ1-2; D not certain. CDR3 protein: CSVPISPSYGYTF. For the CDR3, the DNA is TGCAGCGTGCCCATATCCCCTAGTTATGGCTACACCTTC.